The rows below give T cell receptor beta chains drawn from one sample of a study of vaccination and CD4 T cells after COVID-19. TCRdb reprocessed the PCR reads with MiXCR, giving one entry per CDR3 protein. The sample has about 7,600 distinct CDR3 sequences, roughly 50% seen once. Their recognized antigens are unknown. Sequencing used CD4+ T cells from blood, cultured in vitro. The source of these receptors is a human donor in good health. Both conserved end residues are part of each CDR3. D genes are given only for firm matches. For some rows the clone size is stated as once, few or many, or as a class when expanded; others skip it.

v_call: TRBV7-9
j_call: TRBJ1-1
d_call: NA
clone_size: few
cdr3_aa: CASSLYGGSRYTEAFF
cdr3_nt: TGTGCCAGCAGCTTATATGGAGGCAGCCGATACACTGAAGCTTTCTTT

v_call: TRBV20-1
j_call: TRBJ1-2
d_call: NA
clone_size: few
cdr3_aa: CSAEIDSGYTF
cdr3_nt: TGCAGTGCCGAGATTGACAGTGGCTACACCTTC

v_call: TRBV10-3
j_call: TRBJ1-4
d_call: NA
clone_size: NA
cdr3_aa: CAIRANEKLFF
cdr3_nt: TGTGCCATCAGGGCTAATGAAAAACTGTTTTTT

v_call: TRBV6-2/TRBV6-3
j_call: TRBJ2-2
d_call: NA
clone_size: NA
cdr3_aa: CASSYSPGELFF
cdr3_nt: TGTGCCAGCAGTTACTCCCCCGGGGAGCTGTTTTTT

v_call: TRBV4-1
j_call: TRBJ1-2
d_call: NA
clone_size: NA
cdr3_aa: CASSRGTGTSYGYTF
cdr3_nt: TGCGCCAGCAGCCGAGGGACGGGGACGAGCTATGGCTACACCTTC

v_call: TRBV7-2
j_call: TRBJ2-3
d_call: NA
clone_size: NA
cdr3_aa: CASSLGRGLDTQYF
cdr3_nt: TGTGCCAGCAGCTTAGGGCGCGGGCTGGATACGCAGTATTTT

v_call: TRBV4-1
j_call: TRBJ2-1
d_call: NA
clone_size: NA
cdr3_aa: CASSQFQYNEQFF
cdr3_nt: TGCGCCAGCAGCCAGTTCCAGTACAATGAGCAGTTCTTC

v_call: TRBV19
j_call: TRBJ1-2
d_call: TRBD1
clone_size: NA
cdr3_aa: CASSHLDRANYGYTF
cdr3_nt: TGTGCCAGTAGTCACTTGGACAGGGCTAACTATGGCTACACCTTC

v_call: TRBV19
j_call: TRBJ1-5
d_call: NA
clone_size: NA
cdr3_aa: CASSRGWDFGNQPQHF
cdr3_nt: TGTGCCAGTAGTAGGGGGTGGGATTTTGGCAATCAGCCCCAGCATTTT

v_call: TRBV28
j_call: TRBJ1-4
d_call: NA
clone_size: few
cdr3_aa: CASSLWAEKLFF
cdr3_nt: TGTGCCAGCAGTTTATGGGCCGAAAAACTGTTTTTT

v_call: TRBV7-9
j_call: TRBJ2-7
d_call: NA
clone_size: NA
cdr3_aa: CASSPGQFYEQYF
cdr3_nt: TGTGCCAGCAGCCCCGGACAGTTCTACGAGCAGTACTTC

v_call: TRBV29-1
j_call: TRBJ2-3
d_call: NA
clone_size: once
cdr3_aa: CSVVRGVVDTQYF
cdr3_nt: TGCAGCGTTGTGCGGGGTGTCGTCGATACGCAGTATTTT

v_call: TRBV21-1
j_call: TRBJ2-7
d_call: NA
clone_size: once
cdr3_aa: CASNPPDNEQYF
cdr3_nt: TGTGCCAGCAACCCCCCGGATAACGAGCAGTACTTC

v_call: TRBV29-1
j_call: TRBJ1-2
d_call: NA
clone_size: few
cdr3_aa: CSVERSRGYGYTF
cdr3_nt: TGCAGCGTTGAAAGGAGCCGGGGGTATGGCTACACCTTC

v_call: TRBV19
j_call: TRBJ2-3
d_call: NA
clone_size: NA
cdr3_aa: CASRLSGGTDTQYF
cdr3_nt: TGTGCCAGTAGACTTTCGGGGGGCACAGATACGCAGTATTTT

v_call: TRBV12-3/TRBV12-4
j_call: TRBJ1-1
d_call: NA
clone_size: few
cdr3_aa: CASSLAAGAEAFF
cdr3_nt: TGTGCCAGCAGTTTAGCGGCAGGGGCTGAAGCTTTCTTT

v_call: TRBV20-1
j_call: TRBJ1-2
d_call: NA
clone_size: NA
cdr3_aa: CSALRTVYGYTF
cdr3_nt: TGCAGTGCTCTGAGGACAGTCTATGGCTACACCTTC

v_call: TRBV15
j_call: TRBJ2-5
d_call: NA
clone_size: NA
cdr3_aa: CATSSPNSVPRVETQYF
cdr3_nt: TGTGCCACCAGCAGCCCCAATAGCGTTCCAAGGGTAGAGACCCAGTACTTC

v_call: TRBV7-9
j_call: TRBJ1-1
d_call: NA
clone_size: NA
cdr3_aa: CASSLGGWWGRGTEAFF
cdr3_nt: TGTGCCAGCAGCTTAGGAGGTTGGTGGGGACGGGGCACTGAAGCTTTCTTT

v_call: TRBV20-1
j_call: TRBJ1-4
d_call: NA
clone_size: NA
cdr3_aa: CSAGSLQEDEKLFF
cdr3_nt: TGCAGTGCTGGGTCTTTACAGGAAGATGAAAAACTGTTTTTT

v_call: TRBV6-4
j_call: TRBJ1-2
d_call: TRBD1
clone_size: few
cdr3_aa: CASSEGTGAAGYTF
cdr3_nt: TGTGCCAGCAGTGAAGGGACAGGGGCCGCTGGCTACACCTTC

v_call: TRBV20-1
j_call: TRBJ2-3
d_call: NA
clone_size: NA
cdr3_aa: CSARVGADTQYF
cdr3_nt: TGCAGTGCTAGGGTTGGGGCAGATACGCAGTATTTT

v_call: TRBV6-1
j_call: TRBJ1-5
d_call: NA
clone_size: few
cdr3_aa: CASSENLNGNQPQHF
cdr3_nt: TGTGCCAGCAGTGAAAACCTAAACGGCAATCAGCCCCAGCATTTT

v_call: TRBV6-1
j_call: TRBJ1-5
d_call: TRBD1
clone_size: few
cdr3_aa: CASQILPGQGSQPQHF
cdr3_nt: TGTGCCAGCCAAATTCTTCCGGGACAGGGTTCTCAGCCCCAGCATTTT

v_call: TRBV12-3/TRBV12-4
j_call: TRBJ1-1
d_call: NA
clone_size: few
cdr3_aa: CASSLVVGVTEAFF
cdr3_nt: TGTGCCAGCAGTTTAGTAGTCGGGGTAACTGAAGCTTTCTTT

v_call: TRBV11-2
j_call: TRBJ2-7
d_call: NA
clone_size: NA
cdr3_aa: CASSFYGNSYEQYF
cdr3_nt: TGTGCCAGCAGCTTTTACGGGAACTCCTACGAGCAGTACTTC

v_call: TRBV27
j_call: TRBJ2-1
d_call: TRBD2
clone_size: NA
cdr3_aa: CASSLASGPWLF
cdr3_nt: TGTGCCAGCAGTTTAGCTAGCGGCCCCTGGCTCTTC

v_call: TRBV30
j_call: TRBJ1-6
d_call: TRBD1
clone_size: medium-sized
cdr3_aa: CAWRVRGSPLHF
cdr3_nt: TGTGCCTGGAGAGTCAGGGGGTCACCCCTCCACTTT

v_call: TRBV4-3
j_call: TRBJ2-1
d_call: TRBD2
clone_size: NA
cdr3_aa: CASSQARTSGGDRPYNEQFF
cdr3_nt: TGCGCCAGCAGCCAGGCGAGGACTAGCGGGGGGGATCGCCCCTACAATGAGCAGTTCTTC

v_call: TRBV24-1
j_call: TRBJ1-2
d_call: TRBD1
clone_size: few
cdr3_aa: CATSDPGQGAGGYTF
cdr3_nt: TGTGCCACCAGTGACCCAGGACAGGGGGCGGGTGGCTACACCTTC

v_call: TRBV20-1
j_call: TRBJ1-4
d_call: NA
clone_size: NA
cdr3_aa: CSAAVLAGEKLFF
cdr3_nt: TGCAGTGCTGCAGTTCTCGCAGGTGAAAAACTGTTTTTT

v_call: TRBV7-2
j_call: TRBJ2-3
d_call: NA
clone_size: few
cdr3_aa: CASSAVHTDTQYF
cdr3_nt: TGTGCCAGCAGCGCGGTCCACACAGATACGCAGTATTTT

v_call: TRBV7-2
j_call: TRBJ1-2
d_call: TRBD1
clone_size: few
cdr3_aa: CASSSTGGAYGYTF
cdr3_nt: TGTGCCAGCAGCTCCACAGGGGGGGCCTATGGCTACACCTTC

v_call: TRBV4-3
j_call: TRBJ1-5
d_call: NA
clone_size: few
cdr3_aa: CASSQEGSNQPQHF
cdr3_nt: TGCGCCAGCAGCCAGGAGGGTTCCAATCAGCCCCAGCATTTT

v_call: TRBV7-6
j_call: TRBJ1-4
d_call: TRBD1
clone_size: few
cdr3_aa: CASSSKSGQLKLFF
cdr3_nt: TGTGCCAGCAGCAGTAAATCGGGACAGCTAAAACTGTTTTTT

v_call: TRBV30
j_call: TRBJ1-6
d_call: TRBD1
clone_size: NA
cdr3_aa: CAWSPTGSSSPLHF
cdr3_nt: TGTGCCTGGAGTCCGACAGGGAGCAGTTCACCCCTCCACTTT

v_call: TRBV29-1
j_call: TRBJ1-1
d_call: NA
clone_size: NA
cdr3_aa: CSVAILGANEAFF
cdr3_nt: TGCAGCGTCGCCATTTTGGGGGCGAATGAAGCTTTCTTT

v_call: TRBV7-2
j_call: TRBJ2-7
d_call: TRBD2
clone_size: few
cdr3_aa: CASSQNSGTSYEQYF
cdr3_nt: TGTGCCAGCAGCCAGAATAGCGGGACCTCCTACGAGCAGTACTTC

v_call: TRBV27
j_call: TRBJ2-7
d_call: NA
clone_size: NA
cdr3_aa: CASSFLGGLGEQYF
cdr3_nt: TGTGCCAGCAGTTTTCTCGGGGGGCTGGGAGAGCAGTACTTC

v_call: TRBV5-1
j_call: TRBJ2-7
d_call: TRBD2
clone_size: NA
cdr3_aa: CASSLETSGEAEQYF
cdr3_nt: TGCGCCAGCAGCTTGGAGACTAGCGGGGAGGCCGAGCAGTACTTC

v_call: TRBV24-1
j_call: TRBJ2-3
d_call: TRBD1
clone_size: NA
cdr3_aa: CATSDFGQGPFTDTQYF
cdr3_nt: TGTGCCACCAGTGATTTTGGACAGGGGCCTTTCACAGATACGCAGTATTTT

v_call: TRBV15
j_call: TRBJ1-1
d_call: NA
clone_size: once
cdr3_aa: CATSREEGTTFF
cdr3_nt: TGTGCCACCAGCAGAGAGGAGGGTACGACTTTCTTT

v_call: TRBV12-3/TRBV12-4
j_call: TRBJ1-5
d_call: NA
clone_size: NA
cdr3_aa: CASKPLGDSNQPQHF
cdr3_nt: TGTGCCAGCAAACCCTTGGGGGATAGCAATCAGCCCCAGCATTTT

v_call: TRBV4-1
j_call: TRBJ2-4
d_call: NA
clone_size: NA
cdr3_aa: CASSQRGGFLENIQYF
cdr3_nt: TGCGCCAGCAGCCAGCGGGGCGGCTTTTTGGAAAACATTCAGTACTTC

v_call: TRBV20-1
j_call: TRBJ1-1
d_call: TRBD1
clone_size: NA
cdr3_aa: CSASGSLQGASEAFF
cdr3_nt: TGCAGTGCTAGTGGGTCCCTGCAGGGGGCAAGTGAAGCTTTCTTT

v_call: TRBV20-1
j_call: TRBJ1-6
d_call: NA
clone_size: NA
cdr3_aa: CSAPGDLYSPLHF
cdr3_nt: TGCAGTGCTCCAGGGGATTTATATTCACCCCTCCACTTT

v_call: TRBV7-9
j_call: TRBJ2-3
d_call: NA
clone_size: NA
cdr3_aa: CASIGDGSDTQYF
cdr3_nt: TGTGCCAGCATAGGGGACGGGTCAGATACGCAGTATTTT

v_call: TRBV6-1
j_call: TRBJ1-6
d_call: TRBD1
clone_size: few
cdr3_aa: CASKTGDRSPLHF
cdr3_nt: TGTGCCAGCAAAACAGGGGATCGTTCACCCCTCCACTTT

v_call: TRBV10-1
j_call: TRBJ1-1
d_call: NA
clone_size: few
cdr3_aa: CASSESSGEAFF
cdr3_nt: TGCGCCAGCAGTGAGTCATCAGGTGAAGCTTTCTTT

v_call: TRBV20-1
j_call: TRBJ1-5
d_call: NA
clone_size: few
cdr3_aa: CSATRLENNQPQHF
cdr3_nt: TGCAGTGCTACCAGACTGGAAAACAATCAGCCCCAGCATTTT

v_call: TRBV19
j_call: TRBJ1-2
d_call: NA
clone_size: few
cdr3_aa: CASSTEGWKGVYGYTF
cdr3_nt: TGTGCCAGTAGTACCGAAGGGTGGAAGGGGGTTTATGGCTACACCTTC

v_call: TRBV20-1
j_call: TRBJ2-1
d_call: NA
clone_size: NA
cdr3_aa: CSVLGGSPYNEQFF
cdr3_nt: TGCAGTGTCTTGGGCGGATCCCCCTACAATGAGCAGTTCTTC

v_call: TRBV19
j_call: TRBJ1-5
d_call: NA
clone_size: NA
cdr3_aa: CASSMQGRDF
cdr3_nt: TGTGCCAGTAGTATGCAGGGGAGAGATTTT

v_call: TRBV6-1
j_call: TRBJ1-1
d_call: NA
clone_size: NA
cdr3_aa: CASRRGDEAFF
cdr3_nt: TGTGCCAGCAGGCGGGGGGATGAAGCTTTCTTT

v_call: TRBV24-1
j_call: TRBJ1-5
d_call: NA
clone_size: NA
cdr3_aa: CATSDSIRNQPQHF
cdr3_nt: TGTGCCACCAGTGATAGCATACGCAATCAGCCCCAGCATTTT

v_call: TRBV7-9
j_call: TRBJ2-3
d_call: TRBD1
clone_size: NA
cdr3_aa: CASSHRDRDADTQYF
cdr3_nt: TGTGCCAGCAGCCACCGGGACAGGGATGCCGATACGCAGTATTTT